This entry features one TCR beta chain sequence. Its target is not known. The immunoSEQ assay was v3. Data came from immunoSEQ multiplex PCR; TCRdb stores just in-frame clones and leaves some out. Among 45,000 to 60,000 clones listed, about three quarters were seen once. The data stem from a study of TIL therapy for anti-PD-1-resistant metastatic lung cancer. Findings of the study overall: TIL cultures after expansion showed higher clonality and lower diversity than baseline tumor (median about 5.6% vs 31%).

The CDR3 is made up of 15 amino acids. Trimming stripped 4 bases from V and 0 bases from J, with 13 bases between. CDR1 and CDR2 (germline): SGDLS, YYNGEE. Regarding time point: pre-treatment sample, taken before nivolumab and TIL therapy. Tumor tissue came from excised metastases, mostly pleural nodules or supraclavicular lymph nodes. The receptor comes from a person between 30 and 80 years old with non-small cell lung cancer. The material sequenced was tumor tissue, taken at baseline. V and J are TRBV9 and TRBJ1-1; D not resolved. CDR3: CASSSQLGVNTEAFF. The DNA of the CDR3 is TGTGCCAGCAGCTCCCAACTCGGGGTGAACACTGAAGCTTTCTTT.